The 20 T cell receptor beta chains presented below share a single source sample, sequenced in a study of blood T cell repertoires in COVID-19. This table comes from immunoSEQ multiplex PCR, and its TCRdb copy is limited to in-frame clones, with some not included. Of more than 85,000 clones listed, about 87% were seen once; the top ten hold about 4%. Sequencing was carried out using peripheral blood. These receptors were collected from a human donor with COVID-19, enrolled during active disease. The donor label of this sample is uncertain.

This sequence joins TRBV29-1 and TRBJ2-2; D gene ambiguous. Trimming shortened V by 4 bases and J by 0 bases, and 9 bases separated the two germline ends. Germline CDR1 SQVTM, CDR2 ANQGSEA. The CDR3 totals 14 residues. This chain's CDR3 is CSVAGTTNTGELFF. The DNA of the CDR3 is TGCAGCGTTGCGGGTACCACGAACACCGGGGAGCTGTTTTTT.

The rearrangement links TRBV4-2 to TRBJ1-1; 7 bases line up with TRBD1. The V gene's germline CDR1 is LGHNA and CDR2 YNFKEQ. The CDR3 loop spans 16 amino acids. Losses at the gene ends were 3 bases for V and 0 bases for J; bases not matched to a gene: 7. The CDR3 sequence is CASSQNRGHMNTEAFF. CDR3 nucleotides: TGTGCCAGCAGCCAGAACAGGGGCCACATGAACACTGAAGCTTTCTTT.

A single count supports this clone. V is TRBV5-5 and J is TRBJ1-1, with 10 positions matching TRBD1. The CDR3 consists of 13 residues. Looked up from germline, CDR1 is SGHKS and CDR2 is YYEKEE (reference sequence). V lost 6 bases and J lost 3; bases outside the gene matches: 2. The chain's CDR3 is CASTGTGDTEAFF. The CDR3 bases are TGTGCCAGCACCGGGACAGGGGACACTGAAGCTTTCTTT.

The genes are TRBV6-8 and TRBJ1-2; TRBD1 is a possible D gene (5 bases). From germline, CDR1 is MNHGY and CDR2 SAAAGT. Trimming shortened V by 5 bases and J by 6 bases, and 10 bases separated the two germline ends. The CDR3 runs 12 residues. The DNA of the CDR3 is TGTGCCAGCAGTGGACATTTTGATGGCTACACCTTC. It encodes CASSGHFDGYTF.

The chain is built from TRBV5-6 and TRBJ2-7, with 10 nucleotides matching TRBD1. Germline CDR1 reads SGHDT; CDR2 reads YYEEEE. With 4 bases clipped from V and 4 bases from J, the junction kept 11 bases outside the gene matches. The CDR3 contains 16 residues. CDR3 sequence: CASSLKGTGASYEQYF. The CDR3 nucleotides are TGTGCCAGCAGCCTAAAAGGGACAGGGGCATCTTACGAGCAGTACTTC.

The chain uses TRBV28 and TRBJ2-7; possible D gene TRBD2, 7 bases. CDR3 length: 14 amino acids. The germline gives CDR1 MDHEN, CDR2 SYDVKM. The V gene lost 10 bases and the J gene lost 3 bases, with 19 bases spanning the gap. The CDR3 reads CATSSPGGLYEQYF. CDR3 nucleotide sequence: TGTGCCACCTCCTCTCCGGGGGGCCTCTACGAGCAGTACTTC.

CDR3 loop: CASSLFEGGSGYTF. The CDR3 nucleotides read TGTGCCAGCAGCTTGTTTGAAGGGGGCTCTGGCTACACCTTC. The chain couples TRBV5-6 to TRBJ1-2, with 7 nucleotides matching TRBD1. This CDR3 is 14 amino acids long. J gave up 7 bases and V 1 base, and 7 bases lay outside the gene matches. Per germline, CDR1 SGHDT and CDR2 YYEEEE. The whole variable domain, filled in from reference TRBV5-6 and TRBJ1-2, reads DAGVTQSPTHLIKTRGQQVTLRCSPKSGHDTVSWYQQALGQGPQFIFQYYEEEERQRGNFPDRFSGHQFPNYSSELNVNALLLGDSALYLCASSLFEGGSGYTFGSGTRLTVV.

The CDR3 is CASSAESGFSYNEQFF. The CDR3 nucleotides read TGTGCCAGCAGCGCCGAGAGCGGATTCTCCTACAATGAGCAGTTCTTC. The rearrangement joins TRBV7-6 to TRBJ2-1, with a weak D call TRBD2 (5 bases). The CDR3 sequence is 16 residues long. CDR1 is SGHVS and CDR2 is FNYEAQ in the germline V gene. Trimming pared 5 bases from V and 0 bases from J, leaving 14 bases between.

This clone appeared once. The chain joins TRBV6-5 to TRBJ2-2; possible D gene TRBD1, 5 bases. Between the trimmed V and J ends, which lost 5 bases and 2 bases, there was a span of 12 bases. Per germline, CDR1 MNHEY and CDR2 SVGAGI. CDR3 size: 15 residues. The CDR3 loop reads CASSPRQTNTGELFF. The DNA for the CDR3 is TGTGCCAGCAGTCCACGACAGACTAACACCGGGGAGCTGTTTTTT.

The J gene is TRBJ1-2, the V gene TRBV7-3; possibly TRBD1 for D (5 bases). The V gene lost 2 bases and the J gene lost 7 bases, with 11 bases spanning the gap. Per germline, CDR1 SGHTA and CDR2 FQGTGA. This CDR3 is 13 amino acids long. For the CDR3, the DNA is TGTGCCAGCAGCTTAGGGGCCGACAGTGGCTACACCTTC. This sequence encodes CASSLGADSGYTF. The full variable domain, in which reference TRBV7-3 and TRBJ1-2 provide the parts outside the CDR3, is GAGVSQTPSNKVTEKGKYVELRCDPISGHTALYWYRQSLGQGPEFLIYFQGTGAADDSGLPNDRFFAVRPEGSVSTLKIQRTERGDSAVYLCASSLGADSGYTFGSGTRLTVV.

V usage is TRBV14 and J usage is TRBJ2-7; D gene ambiguous. This CDR3 is built from 14 residues. V was pared by 10 bases and J by 0 bases, with 16 bases between. In germline, CDR1 is SGHDN, CDR2 FVKESK. The CDR3 reads CATINPTSSYEQYF. DNA for the CDR3: TGTGCCACCATCAACCCCACCAGCTCCTACGAGCAGTACTTC. The full variable domain, with the rest looked up from reference TRBV14 and TRBJ2-7, is EAGVTQFPSHSVIEKGQTVTLRCDPISGHDNLYWYRRVMGKEIKFLLHFVKESKQDESGMPNNRFLAERTGGTYSTLKVQPAELEDSGVYFCATINPTSSYEQYFGPGTRLTVT.

The V call is TRBV24-1, the J call TRBJ1-2; D unclear. The CDR3 loop spans 17 amino acids. The germline V gene encodes CDR1 KGHDR and CDR2 SFDVKD. V lost 1 base and J 0 bases, leaving 14 bases between the germline ends. CDR3 nucleotide sequence: TGTGCCACCAGTGATTTTAGACACACCATCACTAACTATGGCTACACCTTC. This translates into CATSDFRHTITNYGYTF.

The J gene is TRBJ2-1, the V gene TRBV6-4, with TRBD1 identical over 10 bases. Trimming cost V 2 bases and J 8 bases; bases outside gene matches: 6. Looked up from germline, CDR1 is MRHNA and CDR2 is SNTAGT. The CDR3 is 15 residues long. The CDR3 nucleotides read TGTGCCAGCAGTGACAGGGGACAGGGGATAGATGAGCAGTTCTTC. Protein product: CASSDRGQGIDEQFF.

V gene TRBV5-4 combines with J gene TRBJ2-3, with 10 nucleotides matching TRBD1. V was pared by 4 bases and J by 4 bases, with 9 bases of the junction left unmatched. Germline V gene data show CDR1 as SGHNT and CDR2 as YYREEE (reference sequence). The CDR3 is made up of 16 amino acids. CDR3 DNA: TGTGCCAGCAGCGCGCTCGGGACAGGGGTGTCAGATACGCAGTATTTT. It codes for CASSALGTGVSDTQYF.

The chain links TRBV7-9 to TRBJ2-2; 9 bases are a match to TRBD1. Germline lookup yields CDR1 SEHNR and CDR2 FQNEAQ (reference sequence). V dropped 5 bases and J dropped 3; count of bases not matched to a gene: 10. The CDR3 covers 17 residues. The CDR3 coding sequence is TGTGCCAGCAGCCCACTGGACAGGGGCTTCGACACCGGGGAGCTGTTTTTT. Translation gives CASSPLDRGFDTGELFF.

The chain is built from TRBV6-2 or TRBV6-3 and TRBJ2-7, with a possible D match to TRBD2 (5 bases). This CDR3 spans 18 amino acids. The germline gives CDR1 MNHEY, CDR2 SVGEGT. With 6 bases removed from V and 0 bases from J, the gap between germline ends came to 24 bases. CDR3 amino acids: CASSPTLGAGPVSYEQYF. Here the CDR3 DNA reads TGTGCCAGCAGCCCTACTCTGGGTGCGGGCCCCGTCTCCTACGAGCAGTACTTC.

The V and J genes are TRBV9 and TRBJ2-7, with D perhaps matching TRBD2 (5 bases). The CDR3 contains 15 residues. The germline CDR1 and CDR2 sequences are SGDLS and YYNGEE. V was pared by 3 bases and J by 0 bases, with 13 bases between. The CDR3 sequence is CASSGSGSSSYEQYF. CDR3 sequence (DNA): TGTGCCAGCAGCGGTTCGGGGTCTAGCTCCTACGAGCAGTACTTC. Drawing the rest from reference TRBV9 and TRBJ2-7, the complete variable domain is DSGVTQTPKHLITATGQRVTLRCSPRSGDLSVYWYQQSLDQGLQFLIQYYNGEERAKGNILERFSAQQFPDLHSELNLSSLELGDSALYFCASSGSGSSSYEQYFGPGTRLTVT.

V usage is TRBV19 and J usage is TRBJ1-2; 9 bases match TRBD1. Germline trimming cut 5 bases from V and 1 base from J; bases unmatched to any gene: 8. The CDR3 runs to 16 residues. CDR1 and CDR2 from the germline V gene are LNHDA and SQIVND (reference sequence). DNA of the CDR3: TGTGCCAGTAGTTCTTCGGGACAGGGAGTTAACTATGGCTACACCTTC. Protein sequence: CASSSSGQGVNYGYTF.

This chain connects TRBV5-1 to TRBJ2-1; 9 bases line up with TRBD2. Per germline, CDR1 SGHRS and CDR2 YFSETQ. The CDR3 contains 14 residues. V trimming: 4 bases; J trimming: 4 bases; junction bases outside the gene matches: 3. This CDR3 reads CASSRTSEYNEQFF. DNA of the CDR3: TGCGCCAGCAGCCGGACTAGCGAATACAATGAGCAGTTCTTC.

The chain is built from TRBV5-1 and TRBJ2-2; 10 nucleotides match TRBD1. V lost 3 bases to trimming and J lost 3 bases; unmatched junction nucleotides: 14. Germline values: CDR1 SGHRS, CDR2 YFSETQ. The CDR3 totals 19 residues. As DNA, the CDR3 is TGCGCCAGCAGCTCCAGACGACAAACGACAGGGGGCTACACCGGGGAGCTGTTTTTT. Its translation: CASSSRRQTTGGYTGELFF. Full variable domain (missing parts from reference TRBV5-1 and TRBJ2-2): KAGVTQTPRYLIKTRGQQVTLSCSPISGHRSVSWYQQTPGQGLQFLFEYFSETQRNKGNFPGRFSGRQFSNSRSEMNVSTLELGDSALYLCASSSRRQTTGGYTGELFFGEGSRLTVL.